The clone carrying this TCR beta chain occurred a few times. This specimen comes from a study of T-cell memory formation after mild COVID-19. TCRdb ran MiXCR on the 5' RACE reads and lists one entry per CDR3 protein. The table records 170,000 or so distinct CDR3 sequences, 20% to 25% of them present only once. What was sequenced was PBMCs or a T cell subset sorted from them (not recorded which). The receptor comes from an adult woman who had mild COVID-19 (a few samples of this study predate the infection). Cell type and time point are not known.

CDR3 residues: CASSITGSAGEKLFF. The CDR3 DNA follows: TGTGCCAGCAGCATCACAGGCTCGGCGGGAGAAAAACTGTTTTTT. This chain connects TRBV11-2 to TRBJ1-4, with D maybe TRBD1 (5 bases). The CDR3 sequence is 15 residues long. Trimming stripped 5 bases from V and 8 bases from J, with 18 bases between. Per germline, CDR1 SGHAT and CDR2 FQNNGV.